This passage covers 31 T cell receptor beta chains from one sample sequenced in a study of T cells in Graves' hyperthyroidism and ophthalmopathy. The investigators amplified TCR beta CDR3 regions from RNA transcripts. During a first-round RT-PCR of the TCR CDR3, the HTBI primer set was used. From the multiplex PCR reads, TCRdb called clonotypes with MiXCR, one entry per CDR3 protein. Here the sample spans roughly 400,000 distinct CDR3 sequences, about 14% being singletons. The sample consisted of blood. The receptor source for this set is a man aged 50-60 years with Graves' ophthalmopathy.

The chain is built from TRBV24-1 and TRBJ2-7; D is perhaps TRBD1 or TRBD2 (5 bases each). The CDR3 contains 16 residues. Deletions cut 3 bases from V and 6 bases from J, with 20 bases between. Germline-derived CDR1 and CDR2 are KGHDR and SFDVKD. The CDR3 sequence is CATSDRRGARFGEQYF. The DNA for the CDR3 is TGTGCCACCAGTGATCGCCGGGGCGCAAGGTTCGGCGAGCAGTACTTC.

The chain couples TRBV20-1 to TRBJ2-7, with a possible D match to TRBD2 (5 bases). Germline CDR1 DFQATT, CDR2 SNEGSKA (reference sequence). CDR3 size: 11 residues. V was cut by 1 base and J by 12 bases, with 13 bases left in between. For the CDR3, the DNA is TGCAGTGCTAGAGGGGCCCTAGAGGGGTACTTC. Residues: CSARGALEGYF.

The rearrangement uses TRBV6-5 and TRBJ2-7, with D perhaps matching TRBD1 (6 bases). Trimming took 0 bases from V and 1 from J, leaving 10 bases between them. In germline, CDR1 is MNHEY, CDR2 SVGAGI. CDR3 size: 15 residues. The CDR3 nucleotides read TGTGCCAGCAGTTACTCACAGGGCGGATCCTACGAGCAGTACTTC. It is translated as CASSYSQGGSYEQYF.

The chain couples TRBV7-8 to TRBJ2-7; D gene uncertain. Trimming removed 6 bases at V and 3 bases at J, with 9 bases between. The CDR3 consists of 12 residues. The V gene's germline CDR1 is SGHVS and CDR2 FQNEAQ. The DNA for the CDR3 is TGTGCCAGCAGTCTACAAATCTACGAGCAGTACTTC. Its translation is CASSLQIYEQYF. Based on the CDR3 plus reference TRBV7-8 and TRBJ2-7, the full variable domain is GAGVSQSPRYKVAKRGQDVALRCDPISGHVSLFWYQQALGQGPEFLTYFQNEAQLDKSGLPSDRFFAERPEGSVSTLKIQRTQQEDSAVYLCASSLQIYEQYFGPGTRLTVT.

This clonotype has ten or more counts. This chain joins TRBV3-1 and TRBJ1-1; D gene ambiguous. Germline loops: CDR1 LGHDT, CDR2 YNNKEL (reference sequence). There are 14 residues in the CDR3. Between the trimmed V and J ends, which lost 0 bases and 4 bases, there was a span of 9 bases. CDR3 sequence (DNA): TGTGCCAGCAGCCAAGATACCTTGACCACTGAAGCTTTCTTT. Translation: CASSQDTLTTEAFF.

This clonotype came up many times. V usage is TRBV12-3 or TRBV12-4 and J usage is TRBJ2-6; D unclear. The CDR3 loop spans 10 amino acids. V was cut by 7 bases and J by 12 bases, with 7 bases left in between. The CDR3 protein is CASTLAVLTF. CDR3 DNA sequence: TGTGCCAGCACCTTGGCCGTCCTGACTTTC.

J is TRBJ2-1 and V is TRBV29-1; the D call may be TRBD1 or TRBD2 (5 bases each). The V end lost 3 bases, the J end lost 4 bases, and 16 bases lay between the germline ends. The CDR3 loop spans 15 amino acids. Germline V gene lookup returns CDR1 SQVTM and CDR2 ANQGSEA. This CDR3 reads CSVEGVSVRYNEQFF. The DNA for the CDR3 is TGCAGCGTTGAGGGGGTCTCCGTTAGGTACAATGAGCAGTTCTTC.

The gene calls are TRBV12-5 and TRBJ2-4; D gene ambiguous. V gave up 6 bases and J gave up 6 bases, with 9 bases separating them. From germline, CDR1 is LGHNT and CDR2 FRNRAP. This CDR3 region has 12 residues. The CDR3 loop reads CASGTEVNIQYF. DNA of the CDR3: TGTGCTAGTGGGACGGAAGTAAACATTCAGTACTTC.

The rearrangement joins TRBV9 to TRBJ1-1; no firm D call. V gave up 4 bases and J gave up 0 bases, with 13 bases separating them. Germline V CDR1 and CDR2: SGDLS, YYNGEE. The CDR3 contains 15 residues. CDR3 residues: CASSPRKEVNTEAFF. As DNA, the CDR3 is TGTGCCAGCAGCCCTCGGAAGGAGGTGAACACTGAAGCTTTCTTT.

Here the CDR3 DNA reads TGCAGTGCTAGTTTTGGGACTGGGGCCAACGTCCTGACTTTC. Protein sequence: CSASFGTGANVLTF. The genes are TRBV20-1 and TRBJ2-6; no clear D. The CDR3 length is 14 residues. Deletions cut 3 bases from V and 2 bases from J, with 8 bases between. From germline, CDR1 is DFQATT and CDR2 SNEGSKA (reference sequence).

This clonotype was seen more than once but under ten times. The V and J genes are TRBV29-1 and TRBJ1-1, with 7 bases fitting TRBD1. The V and J ends lost 5 bases and 0 bases, in that order; junction bases with no gene match: 6. This CDR3 spans 14 amino acids. CDR1 is SQVTM and CDR2 is ANQGSEA in the germline V gene. DNA for the CDR3: TGCAGCGTTCGCACGCAGGGGGTGAACACTGAAGCTTTCTTT. Its protein product is CSVRTQGVNTEAFF.

In this sample, this clonotype turned up many times. The genes are TRBV6-1 and TRBJ1-3, with D unclear. Trimming cost V 6 bases and J 3 bases, with 24 bases left between them. CDR1 and CDR2 (germline): MNHNS, SASEGT. CDR3 length: 18 residues. The CDR3 sequence is CASSNLEGIELDGNTIYF. CDR3 bases: TGTGCCAGCAGCAACTTGGAGGGCATCGAATTAGATGGAAACACCATATATTTT.

V gene TRBV24-1 combines with J gene TRBJ1-1; tentative D call: TRBD1 (5 bases). Germline CDR1 is KGHDR and CDR2 is SFDVKD. V was shortened by 3 bases and J by 8 bases, with 12 bases between the two germline ends. This CDR3 has 13 residues. The CDR3 region has the DNA TGTGCCACCAGTGATCGGGGGGGTAAGGAAGCTTTCTTT. It encodes CATSDRGGKEAFF.

This chain joins TRBV5-6 and TRBJ2-1, with no clear D. The CDR3 is made up of 13 amino acids. CDR1 and CDR2 from the germline V gene are SGHDT and YYEEEE. The V gene lost 3 bases and the J gene lost 8 bases, with 12 bases spanning the gap. The CDR3 loop is CASSSAAVYEQFF. CDR3 in DNA: TGTGCCAGCAGCTCAGCTGCGGTCTATGAGCAGTTCTTC.

This clonotype was detected many times. The J gene is TRBJ1-5, the V gene TRBV20-1; D not resolved. There are 12 residues in the CDR3. Germline V CDR1 and CDR2: DFQATT, SNEGSKA (reference sequence). V lost 3 bases and J 5 bases, leaving 8 bases between the germline ends. The CDR3 DNA follows: TGCAGTGCTAGGGACTGGGATCAGCCCCAGCATTTT. Translation gives CSARDWDQPQHF.

Only a few counts were recorded for this clonotype. V and J are TRBV27 and TRBJ1-5; 8 positions agree with TRBD1. The CDR3 has 15 residues. CDR1 MNHEY and CDR2 SMNVEV come from the germline V gene (reference sequence). J gave up 2 bases and V 6 bases, and 6 bases lay outside the gene matches. The CDR3 nucleotides are TGTGCCAGCAGCCCAGGGGGCTTGGGCAATCAGCCCCAGCATTTT. It yields the protein CASSPGGLGNQPQHF.

This clonotype was seen just once. The gene calls are TRBV27 and TRBJ2-7; D is unresolved. Deletions cut 0 bases from V and 4 bases from J, with 13 bases between. Germline assignment: CDR1 MNHEY and CDR2 SMNVEV (reference sequence). The CDR3 totals 15 residues. The CDR3 loop is CASSLSELKKYEQYF. The DNA of the CDR3 is TGTGCCAGCAGTTTATCGGAGCTAAAGAAGTACGAGCAGTACTTC.

The genes are TRBV6-1 and TRBJ2-1, with 10 bases fitting TRBD1. CDR1 is MNHNS and CDR2 is SASEGT in the germline V gene. Trimming removed 7 bases from V and 5 bases from J; junction bases left unmatched: 5. CDR3 length equals 14 residues. The chain's CDR3 is CASTKGTGDNEQFF. CDR3 sequence (DNA): TGTGCCAGCACTAAAGGGACAGGGGACAATGAGCAGTTCTTC.

The table lists this clonotype with a few counts. Written as DNA, the CDR3 is TGTGCCAGCAGCGTAGGGGACCCAGCCTACGAGCAGTACTTC. It is translated as CASSVGDPAYEQYF. V and J are TRBV9 and TRBJ2-7; the D call may be TRBD1 or TRBD2 (5 bases each). The CDR3 runs to 14 residues. The germline CDR1 and CDR2 sequences are SGDLS and YYNGEE. V was cut by 0 bases and J by 2 bases, with 9 bases left in between.

This clonotype was detected ten times or more. This chain links TRBV27 with TRBJ2-5, with a tentative D call TRBD2 (6 bases). The CDR3 loop spans 13 amino acids. Trimming shortened V by 3 bases and J by 8 bases, and 13 bases separated the two germline ends. The V gene's germline CDR1 is MNHEY and CDR2 SMNVEV (reference sequence). CDR3 residues: CASSLWREGTQYF. The CDR3 region has the DNA TGTGCCAGCAGTTTGTGGCGGGAAGGAACCCAGTACTTC.

The gene calls are TRBV20-1 and TRBJ2-1; TRBD2 matches at 13 bases. This CDR3 contains 14 residues. Germline CDR1 and CDR2: DFQATT and SNEGSKA (reference sequence). With 6 bases clipped from V and 9 bases from J, the junction kept 8 bases outside the gene matches. The CDR3 nucleotides are TGCAGTGCCACCGGACTAGCGGGAGCTTCTGAGCAGTTCTTC. Encoded protein: CSATGLAGASEQFF.

In its sample, this clonotype was seen many times. The CDR3 bases are TGTGCCAGCTCACCAGACGGTGGTTATGGCTACACCTTC. Translation gives CASSPDGGYGYTF. J is TRBJ1-2 and V is TRBV18; D is unclear. This CDR3 contains 13 residues. Trimming pared 2 bases from V and 5 bases from J, leaving 9 bases between. Per germline, CDR1 KGHSH and CDR2 LQKENI.

V is TRBV6-1 and J is TRBJ1-1; D is uncertain. Looked up from germline, CDR1 is MNHNS and CDR2 is SASEGT. V was trimmed by 8 bases and J by 1 base, leaving 8 bases between them. This CDR3 spans 12 amino acids. In DNA form, the CDR3 reads TGTGCCAGCTACGGCAGGAACACTGAAGCTTTCTTT. Amino acids: CASYGRNTEAFF.

This clonotype showed up many times. The rearrangement links TRBV13 to TRBJ2-4; perhaps TRBD2 as D (6 bases). Between the trimmed V and J ends, which lost 5 bases and 8 bases, there was a span of 22 bases. The CDR3 contains 16 residues. CDR1 is PRHDT and CDR2 is FYEKMQ in the germline V gene (reference sequence). CDR3 coding DNA: TGTGCCAGCAGCAACCGGGACGCATGGGGGGAGGACATTCAGTACTTC. It codes for CASSNRDAWGEDIQYF.

The sample holds many counts of this clonotype. V and J are TRBV18 and TRBJ2-7; D is uncertain. V shed 3 bases and J shed 2 bases, with 11 bases lying between them. The V gene's germline CDR1 is KGHSH and CDR2 LQKENI. The CDR3 runs 14 residues. CDR3 nucleotides: TGTGCCAGCTCACCTGGTTCCCTACCCTACGAGCAGTACTTC. Translating it yields CASSPGSLPYEQYF.

CDR3 sequence (DNA): TGTGCCAGCAGCTTAGCGGCTGAGCTGGGGACAGGGGGTAAAGGCTACACCTTC. Encoded protein: CASSLAAELGTGGKGYTF. The chain is built from TRBV11-1 and TRBJ1-2; 11 nucleotides agree with TRBD1. The CDR3 runs to 18 residues. V gave up 0 bases and J gave up 8 bases; unmatched junction bases: 14. Germline V lookup: CDR1 SGHAT, CDR2 FQDESV (reference sequence). The entire variable domain, with the rest obtained from reference TRBV11-1 and TRBJ1-2, is as follows: EAEVAQSPRYKITEKSQAVAFWCDPISGHATLYWYRQILGQGPELLVQFQDESVVDDSQLPKDRFSAERLKGVDSTLKIQPAELGDSAMYLCASSLAAELGTGGKGYTFGSGTRLTVV.

At least ten counts were recorded for this clonotype. The J gene is TRBJ1-2, the V gene TRBV4-1, with D maybe TRBD1 (6 bases). The CDR3 loop spans 15 amino acids. V was shortened by 0 bases and J by 2 bases, with 10 bases between the two germline ends. The germline gives CDR1 MGHRA, CDR2 YSYEKL. CDR3 nucleotides: TGCGCCAGCAGCCAAGATGCAGGGGCGAACTATGGCTACACCTTC. This codes for CASSQDAGANYGYTF.

This clonotype was found many times. The rearrangement uses TRBV28 and TRBJ1-4; the D gene is possibly TRBD1 (6 bases). Germline V gives CDR1 MDHEN, CDR2 SYDVKM. The CDR3 runs to 14 residues. The V end was cut by 10 bases, the J end by 5 bases, with 17 bases between. The CDR3 reads CATSLTDRNEKLFF. The DNA for the CDR3 is TGTGCCACCTCCTTAACCGACAGGAATGAAAAACTGTTTTTT.

This clonotype was observed many times. The chain carries TRBV12-3 or TRBV12-4 and TRBJ1-1, with TRBD1 as a possible D gene (5 bases). V shed 10 bases and J shed 3 bases, with 15 bases lying between them. The CDR3 covers 13 residues. In DNA, the CDR3 is TGTGCCATCAAGGGGAACAGCTACACTGAAGCTTTCTTT. This codes for CAIKGNSYTEAFF.

The V call is TRBV4-1, the J call TRBJ2-7; weak D call: TRBD2 (6 bases). Germline loops: CDR1 MGHRA, CDR2 YSYEKL. This CDR3 region has 19 residues. V lost 0 bases and J lost 0, with 21 bases in between. The CDR3 DNA sequence: TGCGCCAGCAGCCAAGATGTTGTGGGGGGTGGAGGGAACTCCTACGAGCAGTACTTC. Translated: CASSQDVVGGGGNSYEQYF.

This clonotype was seen just once. V gene TRBV29-1 combines with J gene TRBJ2-5, with 10 bases identical to TRBD2. The V segment lost 3 bases and the J segment 3 bases; nucleotides outside the gene matches: 10. Per the germline V gene, CDR1 is SQVTM and CDR2 is ANQGSEA. The CDR3 contains 16 residues. The CDR3 bases are TGCAGCGTTGACCACCTCCGACTAGCGGGCGAAGAGACCCAGTACTTC. Residues: CSVDHLRLAGEETQYF.